The sample holds one count of the clone carrying this TCR beta chain. Its antigen remains unknown. Sequencing was performed with immunoSEQ multiplex PCR; in TCRdb, only in-frame clones are kept and a portion is missing. The data show 850,000 to 1,200,000 clones, 65% to 75% seen once. Germline values: CDR1 SGHRS, CDR2 YFSETQ. This CDR3 has 16 residues. Trimming pared 2 bases from V and 3 bases from J, leaving 14 bases between. The record originates from a study of shared clonotypes between healthy human individuals. Study at large: Per donor, CD8 memory used one plate, CD8 naive used two, CD4 memory used three and CD4 naive used three. Study conclusions and caveats: Tissue TCR repertoires likely differ from these blood-only repertoires.

Material for sequencing was memory CD4+ T cells sorted from blood. Subset: CD45RA-negative fraction. The chain joins TRBV5-1 to TRBJ2-2; D possibly corresponds to TRBD1 (6 bases). The TCR originated in a man aged 18 to 30 in good health. CDR3 amino acids: CASSLGTLSHTGELFF. CDR3 coding DNA: TGCGCCAGCAGCTTAGGGACATTATCCCACACCGGGGAGCTGTTTTTT.